The 14 T cell receptor beta chains listed next were all sequenced from one sample in a study of vaccination and CD4 T cells after COVID-19. Scientists ran DNA taken from cultured CD4+ T cells through the Oncomine TCR Beta short-read assay for sequencing. From the PCR reads, TCRdb called clonotypes with MiXCR, one entry per CDR3 protein. The data hold about 9,200 distinct CDR3 sequences, with roughly 50% observed a single time. These receptors lack a known antigen. Sample treatment: roughly nine-day PBMC culture with coronavirus spike peptide pools or control peptides (ViraFEST assay). The specimen was CD4+ T cells from blood, cultured in vitro. The receptors originated from a human donor who had recovered from COVID-19.

The J gene is TRBJ2-2, the V gene TRBV12-3 or TRBV12-4; no definite D call. The CDR3 sequence is 15 residues long. The ends were cut back, 1 base at V and 3 bases at J, with 9 bases in the middle. CDR3 region: CASSLGQHDTGELFF. CDR3 coding DNA: TGTGCCAGCAGTTTAGGTCAACACGACACCGGGGAGCTGTTTTTT.

The J gene is TRBJ1-2, the V gene TRBV2; 7 positions agree with TRBD1. J lost 1 base, V lost 6 bases, and 11 bases had no gene match. The CDR3 consists of 16 residues. The germline V gene has CDR1 SNHLY and CDR2 FYNNEI. In nucleotides, the CDR3 is TGTGCCAGCAGCGCGGGACAGCCGGGATTTAACTATGGCTACACCTTC. Translating gives CASSAGQPGFNYGYTF.

The chain recombines TRBV12-3 or TRBV12-4 with TRBJ1-5; D is perhaps TRBD1 (6 bases). With 3 bases removed from V and 6 bases from J, the gap between germline ends came to 9 bases. CDR3 length equals 13 residues. The CDR3 region is CASSFRGGQPQHF. The CDR3 DNA is TGTGCCAGCAGTTTCAGGGGAGGTCAGCCCCAGCATTTT.

This chain joins TRBV4-1 and TRBJ2-5, with D perhaps matching TRBD1 (5 bases). This CDR3 has 17 residues. Trimming pared 1 base from V and 5 bases from J, leaving 20 bases between. Germline V CDR1 and CDR2: MGHRA, YSYEKL. The CDR3 is CASSQGQGGLMGETQYF. The CDR3 coding sequence is TGCGCCAGCAGCCAAGGGCAGGGCGGTCTCATGGGGGAGACCCAGTACTTC.

This chain uses TRBV20-1 with TRBJ2-1, with 7 nucleotides matching TRBD2. Germline CDR1 and CDR2: DFQATT and SNEGSKA (reference sequence). After removal of 2 bases from V and 6 bases from J, the junction contained 1 base not matched to a gene. The CDR3 covers 12 residues. CDR3 protein: CSARIAGNEQFF. CDR3 sequence (DNA): TGCAGTGCTAGAATAGCGGGCAATGAGCAGTTCTTC.

This clonotype was observed a handful of times. The chain recombines TRBV7-2 with TRBJ1-4; D possibly corresponds to TRBD1 (6 bases). This CDR3 comprises 16 residues. The V gene lost 3 bases and the J gene lost 7 bases, with 18 bases spanning the gap. Per the germline V gene, CDR1 is SGHTA and CDR2 is FQGNSA. CDR3 amino acids: CASSLVGGKGIEKLFF. CDR3 DNA: TGTGCCAGCAGCTTGGTAGGGGGTAAAGGTATTGAAAAACTGTTTTTT.

This clonotype has more than one count but fewer than ten. The chain joins TRBV19 to TRBJ2-6; 7 bases line up with TRBD2. Trimming removed 7 bases from V and 2 bases from J; junction bases left unmatched: 8. This CDR3 is built from 16 residues. The germline V gene encodes CDR1 LNHDA and CDR2 SQIVND (reference sequence). The CDR3 here is CASTLREGTGANVLTF. In DNA, the CDR3 is TGTGCCAGTACCCTAAGGGAGGGAACTGGGGCCAACGTCCTGACTTTC. The whole variable domain, filled in from reference TRBV19 and TRBJ2-6, reads DGGITQSPKYLFRKEGQNVTLSCEQNLNHDAMYWYRQDPGQGLRLIYYSQIVNDFQKGDIAEGYSVSREKKESFPLTVTSAQKNPTAFYLCASTLREGTGANVLTFGAGSRLTVL.

This clonotype occurred once. V is TRBV7-3 and J is TRBJ2-3; 10 bases are a match to TRBD2. There are 15 residues in the CDR3. Trimming took 6 bases from V and 5 from J; bases not matched to a gene: 8. Germline V gives CDR1 SGHTA, CDR2 FQGTGA. CDR3 amino acids: CASSSSGSNVDTQYF. The CDR3 DNA is TGTGCCAGCAGTTCTAGCGGGAGTAATGTAGATACGCAGTATTTT.

CDR3 protein: CASSSDREGYGYTF. CDR3 bases: TGTGCCAGCAGCTCGGACAGGGAGGGCTATGGCTACACCTTC. The V gene is TRBV11-3, the J gene TRBJ1-2; the match to TRBD1 covers 8 bases. Germline V gene sequence: CDR1 SGHNT, CDR2 YENEEA. V was pared by 4 bases and J by 4 bases, with 5 bases of the junction left unmatched. The CDR3 has 14 residues.

The V and J genes are TRBV7-9 and TRBJ1-1; unclear D gene. V lost 5 bases and J 1 base, leaving 5 bases between the germline ends. Germline loops: CDR1 SEHNR, CDR2 FQNEAQ (reference sequence). This CDR3 is 12 amino acids long. The CDR3 nucleotides read TGTGCCAGCAGCCGACAGAACACTGAAGCTTTCTTT. This codes for CASSRQNTEAFF.

The chain has TRBV10-2 and TRBJ2-7; TRBD1 matches 8 bases. The CDR3 runs to 15 residues. Losses at the gene ends were 2 bases for V and 2 bases for J; bases not matched to a gene: 5. The germline V gene has CDR1 WSHSY and CDR2 SAAADI. The CDR3 DNA reads as TGCGCCAGCAGTGAGCGGGTGACAGGGGCCTACGAGCAGTACTTC. Translating gives CASSERVTGAYEQYF.

The gene calls are TRBV6-1 and TRBJ1-2; 7 bases are shared with TRBD1. Per germline, CDR1 MNHNS and CDR2 SASEGT. CDR3 length equals 14 residues. J lost 4 bases, V lost 7 bases, and 9 bases had no gene match. CDR3 sequence (DNA): TGTGCCAGCACAGAGGGGGCAGGACCCTATGGCTACACCTTC. This encodes CASTEGAGPYGYTF.

The chain has TRBV27 and TRBJ1-5, with D tentatively TRBD1 (6 bases). This CDR3 has 17 amino acids. The germline V gene encodes CDR1 MNHEY and CDR2 SMNVEV (reference sequence). Trimming took off 2 bases at V and 9 bases at J, with 23 bases between the two ends. The CDR3 is CASSLPEATGRVRPQHF. The CDR3, as DNA: TGTGCCAGCAGTTTACCCGAGGCGACAGGTAGGGTTAGGCCCCAGCATTTT.

This chain uses TRBV19 with TRBJ2-5; D unresolved. The CDR3 is 14 amino acids. Germline-derived CDR1 and CDR2 are LNHDA and SQIVND (reference sequence). With 5 bases removed from V and 1 base from J, the gap between germline ends came to 11 bases. In DNA, the CDR3 is TGTGCCAGTAGTCGGCAGTCCGGCCAAGAGACCCAGTACTTC. As protein: CASSRQSGQETQYF.